The clone carrying this TCR beta chain was detected ten times or more. Its antigen remains unidentified. The source of the sample is a study of breast tumors, draining lymph nodes, adjacent tissues. Study-level results: The data were judged consistent with most tumor T cells coming from lymph node and expanding in tumor. Tumors had less TCR diversity than lymph nodes, more than nontumor tissue. Tumor T cell lymph node origin was a supported hypothesis, not proven. Luminal-like breast cancer showed significantly greater tumor-nontumor repertoire similarity than basal-like breast cancer did.

TCRdb fed the multiplex PCR reads into MiXCR, producing one record per CDR3 protein. The sample holds 80,000 to 130,000 distinct CDR3 sequences, around 20% seen once. The lymph nodes were axillary draining lymph nodes from breast cancer patients. Sequences were obtained from axillary lymph node tissue. This TCR was sampled from a female donor with breast cancer. Some clones in this sample may be carry-over from other donors' samples.

The CDR3 sequence is CAIRGGLDSNQPQHF. The CDR3 DNA reads TGTGCCATCAGGGGAGGGTTGGATAGCAATCAGCCCCAGCATTTT. V and J are TRBV10-3 and TRBJ1-5; D uncertain. The germline gives CDR1 ENHRY, CDR2 SYGVKD. This CDR3 is 15 amino acids long. Trimming took 6 bases from V and 0 from J, leaving 12 bases between them.